A single T cell receptor beta chain is shown here with its context. The antigen it recognizes is unknown. The junction does not match germline at one end; this may be a read error. This record belongs to a study of tumor and adjacent non-tumor tissue in lung cancer (dated by TCRdb to the late 2010s). Turning to the overall study: By cancer type, the cohort comprised under 15 adenocarcinoma patients, a couple of squamous cell carcinoma patients and 1 small cell lung cancer patient. In total, sequencing yielded under 150 million productive TCRbeta reads, which works out to an average of about 3.9 million reads per sample. Among the 15 or so patients, ages ranged from roughly 30 to 85 years, some 10 were men and 5 were women, and disease was TNM stage I to III. For each patient, one tumor sample and one normal lung sample were taken, giving thirty paired specimens that underwent TCRbeta CDR3 sequencing. The study compared bulk TCRbeta repertoires between lung tumor tissue and matched distant non-tumor lung tissue from some 14 lung cancer patients.

The CDR3 starts with the cysteine, ends with the phenylalanine, and has 15 residues. The retained sequence is limited to the CDR3, 45 bases, with the frame set at the first base. The germline V gene specifies MNHNS as CDR1 and SASEGT as CDR2. The library was made by multiplex PCR. Sequencing was carried out with an Illumina HiSeq 2500. TCRbeta libraries were constructed through three rounds of nested PCR with primers (Table S4) according to protocols adapted from ARM-PCR. Before sequencing, PCR products of 200-500 bp were excised from the gel and purified with the QIAquick gel extraction kit. The source study handled its data this way. Reads were cleaned with Trimmomatic, merged with FLASH into complete CDR3 sequences, and assigned to V(D)J germline segments with MiTCR. Clonal diversity was computed as the inverse Simpson's index with VDJtools. A read counted as productive if the sequence was in-frame and lacked a premature stop codon. The public sequencing data were trimmed at Q25 with fastp and processed into clonotypes with MiXCR by TCRdb, which kept only in-frame beta chains. Under each unique CDR3 protein, matching rows form one entry showing the most common genes and DNA. TCRdb assigned the V and J calls; the authors' analysis was not used. The sample yields about 80,000 distinct CDR3 sequences; approximately 81% were counted once. The top ten constitute 50% to 65% of the sample.

Paper-wide results and their limitations: TCR diversity was significantly higher in younger patients, and higher tumor TCR diversity was associated with shorter overall and disease-free survival. A significantly larger cumulative share of the repertoire was made up by the top 100 clones in normal lung than in tumor tissue. The sequencing platform is not named in the methods, and unique molecular identifiers are not mentioned. TCR diversity (inverse Simpson) was significantly higher in tumor than in normal lung tissue (431.37 vs 166.20, P = 0.0075, Mann-Whitney U test). Because peripheral blood was not sequenced, the blood TCRbeta repertoires of the lung cancer patients in the study went unexamined. With only roughly 14 patients in the cohort, the authors noted that larger samples and more detailed clinical data are needed.

RNA was isolated from bulk, unsorted tissue, and RNA quality was assessed with a NanoDrop ND-1000 and an Agilent 2100. Distant non-tumor tissue taken more than 3 cm from the tumor edge was used as the normal lung sample. Newly diagnosed lung cancer patients without prior chemotherapy who had been admitted for thoracic surgery in China between August and November 2014 were enrolled as donors. Patients who had received previous radiotherapy or chemotherapy, or who had another concurrent cancer, were excluded from the study. Pieces of surgical tissue measuring roughly 1-2.2 cm3 were kept in RNAlater solution and held at -80 degrees C until needed.

The source of this sequence is a man in his 60s with non-small cell lung cancer. The sequenced sample was distant non-tumor lung tissue. The chain is made from TRBV6-1 and TRBJ2-1; 8 middle bases align to TRBD2. The sequenced DNA is TGTGCTAGCAGTGATGCTGCGGGAGGTCACTATGAGCAGTTCTTC. Protein translation: CASSDAAGGHYEQFF.